This entry lists 18 T cell receptor beta chains sequenced from one sample in a study of blood T cell repertoires in COVID-19 (dated by TCRdb to about 2020). Library prep was done by the immunoSEQ multiplex PCR assay. Drawn from immuneACCESS, this table holds only the in-frame rearrangements with V and J called that TCRdb kept. Clones are partly lost; checked studies trace under half to an unresolved V gene and leave the rest unexplained. The sample contains tens of thousands of clones, about 80% of them found a single time. The top ten clones comprise about 24% of the sample. Input material: peripheral blood. Source of these receptors: a human donor in a cohort sampled during active COVID-19.

This clone was picked up a small number of times. V gene TRBV5-1 combines with J gene TRBJ2-7, with a possible D match to TRBD1 (6 bases). This CDR3 has 12 residues. Trimming shortened V by 4 bases and J by 5 bases, and 10 bases separated the two germline ends. Germline V gene data show CDR1 as SGHRS and CDR2 as YFSETQ. CDR3 sequence: CASSPNRDEQYF. CDR3 bases: TGCGCCAGCAGCCCCAACAGGGACGAGCAGTACTTC. The complete variable domain, with remaining parts taken from reference TRBV5-1 and TRBJ2-7, reads KAGVTQTPRYLIKTRGQQVTLSCSPISGHRSVSWYQQTPGQGLQFLFEYFSETQRNKGNFPGRFSGRQFSNSRSEMNVSTLELGDSALYLCASSPNRDEQYFGPGTRLTVT.

As for this clone: The junction departs from germline at one end; a sequencing error may be responsible. CDR3 DNA sequence: TGCAGTGCTAGAGATTTCCCAGATGTCTCCTTC. Encoded protein: CSARDFPDVSF. V gene TRBV20-1 combines with J gene TRBJ1-2, with unresolved D. This CDR3 contains 11 residues. Germline V gene sequence: CDR1 DFQATT, CDR2 SNEGSKA (reference sequence).

V usage is TRBV29-1 and J usage is TRBJ1-5; maybe TRBD1 (5 bases). CDR1 and CDR2 from the germline V gene are SQVTM and ANQGSEA. There are 14 residues in the CDR3. V was trimmed by 7 bases and J by 2 bases, leaving 15 bases between them. The CDR3 nucleotides read TGCAGCGCGGCTGAAGGGGCAGGCAATCAGCCCCAGCATTTT. Residues: CSAAEGAGNQPQHF.

The chain employs TRBV4-1 and TRBJ2-3; 7 nucleotides line up with TRBD2. V dropped 0 bases and J dropped 8; count of bases not matched to a gene: 5. The V gene's germline CDR1 is MGHRA and CDR2 YSYEKL. The CDR3 runs to 14 residues. CDR3 nucleotides: TGCGCCAGCAGCCAAGATCCGGCTAGCGGTACGCAGTATTTT. Translated, it gives CASSQDPASGTQYF.

V gene TRBV5-1 combines with J gene TRBJ2-3, with a weak D call TRBD1 (5 bases). Trimming removed 0 bases from V and 0 bases from J, with 11 bases in between. This CDR3 spans 16 amino acids. CDR1 SGHRS and CDR2 YFSETQ come from the germline V gene. The CDR3 DNA follows: TGCGCCAGCAGCTTGGCAGGGCCCCGTAGCACAGATACGCAGTATTTT. Protein sequence: CASSLAGPRSTDTQYF.

The CDR3 sequence is CASSVQTGGYGYTF. The DNA for the CDR3 is TGTGCCAGCAGCGTACAAACAGGGGGCTATGGCTACACCTTC. V and J are TRBV9 and TRBJ1-2, with 8 nucleotides matching TRBD1. In germline, CDR1 is SGDLS, CDR2 YYNGEE. V shed 1 base, J shed 4 bases, and the junction held 3 bases outside the gene matches. The CDR3 has 14 amino acids.

The gene calls are TRBV13 and TRBJ2-1, with 13 nucleotides matching TRBD2. V lost 6 bases to trimming and J lost 9 bases; unmatched junction nucleotides: 8. Germline CDR1 reads PRHDT; CDR2 reads FYEKMQ (reference sequence). The length of the CDR3 is 15 residues. The CDR3 DNA follows: TGTGCCAGCAGTCTTACTAGCGGGAGGGCCGGTGAGCAGTTCTTC. It specifies CASSLTSGRAGEQFF. Variable domain in full (rest from reference TRBV13 and TRBJ2-1): AAGVIQSPRHLIKEKRETATLKCYPIPRHDTVYWYQQGPGQDPQFLISFYEKMQSDKGSIPDRFSAQQFSDYHSELNMSSLELGDSALYFCASSLTSGRAGEQFFGPGTRLTVL.

The chain couples TRBV10-3 to TRBJ2-7; 11 positions match TRBD2. Looked up from germline, CDR1 is ENHRY and CDR2 is SYGVKD. V dropped 10 bases and J dropped 5; count of bases not matched to a gene: 7. The CDR3 loop spans 13 amino acids. CDR3 nucleotides: TGTGCCAACGCAGGACTAGCGGGTAACGAGCAGTACTTC. Translating it yields CANAGLAGNEQYF.

The genes are TRBV5-1 and TRBJ2-7; 10 bases are a match to TRBD1. With V trimmed by 0 bases and J by 2 bases, 2 bases remained unmatched. The CDR3 length is 15 residues. Per the germline V gene, CDR1 is SGHRS and CDR2 is YFSETQ. This chain's CDR3 is CASSLETGGAYEQYF. The CDR3 nucleotides are TGCGCCAGCAGCTTGGAGACAGGGGGCGCCTACGAGCAGTACTTC.

The chain employs TRBV19 and TRBJ2-1; the D gene is possibly TRBD1 (6 bases). V was clipped by 3 bases and J by 12 bases, with 18 bases between them. This CDR3 contains 14 residues. CDR1 LNHDA and CDR2 SQIVND come from the germline V gene (reference sequence). In nucleotides, the CDR3 is TGTGCCAGTAGTATGGGACAAGCAACCCAAGCGCAGTTCTTC. It specifies CASSMGQATQAQFF.

The gene calls are TRBV27 and TRBJ2-3; TRBD2 matches 13 bases. The CDR3 runs to 16 residues. J gave up 6 bases and V 10 bases, and 13 bases lay outside the gene matches. Germline lookup yields CDR1 MNHEY and CDR2 SMNVEV (reference sequence). DNA of the CDR3: TGTGCCACCAACCCCGGACTAGCGGGAGACGTGGATACGCAGTATTTT. Its protein is CATNPGLAGDVDTQYF.

The chain recombines TRBV19 with TRBJ2-3, with TRBD2 matching 14 bases. CDR3 length: 15 amino acids. V lost 5 bases, J lost 8 bases, and 6 bases stayed unmatched. In germline, CDR1 is LNHDA, CDR2 SQIVND (reference sequence). The CDR3 coding sequence is TGTGCCAGTAGTCTACCCGGGACTAGCGGGGGTACGCAGTATTTT. Protein product: CASSLPGTSGGTQYF.

This rearrangement joins TRBV4-3 to TRBJ2-3, with TRBD2 matching over 9 bases. CDR1 is LGHNA and CDR2 is YSLEER in the germline V gene. V lost 0 bases, J lost 6 bases, and 13 bases stayed unmatched. There are 18 residues in the CDR3. The CDR3: CASSQEEASGTRRDTQYF. CDR3 sequence (DNA): TGCGCCAGCAGCCAAGAAGAGGCTAGCGGGACCCGACGGGATACGCAGTATTTT.

The chain employs TRBV7-9 and TRBJ2-7, with D perhaps TRBD2 (5 bases). This CDR3 has 15 residues. Germline values: CDR1 SEHNR, CDR2 FQNEAQ (reference sequence). Trimming pared 5 bases from V and 7 bases from J, leaving 21 bases between. The CDR3 sequence: CASSQTPAGLGEQYF. CDR3 bases: TGTGCCAGCAGCCAAACACCAGCAGGACTGGGGGAGCAGTACTTC.

This clone was counted a single time. The V call is TRBV4-3, the J call TRBJ1-1; D perhaps matches TRBD1 (5 bases). The CDR3 length is 14 residues. The ends were cut back, 5 bases at V and 5 bases at J, with 15 bases in the middle. The germline CDR1 and CDR2 sequences are LGHNA and YSLEER. The CDR3 region is CASSAGGYKTEAFF. The CDR3 DNA sequence: TGCGCCAGCAGCGCGGGGGGTTACAAGACTGAAGCTTTCTTT.

The chain links TRBV7-9 to TRBJ2-2; D unresolved. V lost 3 bases and J lost 5, with 10 bases in between. CDR3 length equals 14 residues. Germline CDR1 reads SEHNR; CDR2 reads FQNEAQ (reference sequence). The CDR3 sequence: CASSLDTRTGELFF. DNA of the CDR3: TGTGCCAGCAGCTTGGATACGAGGACCGGGGAGCTGTTTTTT.

The chain links TRBV4-1 to TRBJ2-1, with 10 bases lining up with TRBD2. CDR1 and CDR2 from the germline V gene are MGHRA and YSYEKL. This CDR3 has 16 residues. The trim removed 3 bases at V and 3 bases at J, leaving 5 bases unmatched. CDR3 sequence: CASSHKREGLYNEQFF. The CDR3 DNA is TGCGCCAGCAGCCATAAGCGGGAGGGCCTCTACAATGAGCAGTTCTTC.

The genes are TRBV2 and TRBJ2-7; D gene ambiguous. Trimming shortened V by 8 bases and J by 7 bases, and 15 bases separated the two germline ends. The CDR3 consists of 12 residues. CDR1 is SNHLY and CDR2 is FYNNEI in the germline V gene. In nucleotides, the CDR3 is TGTGCCAGCGCTGGCCCCATCGGGGAGCAGTACTTC. This translates into CASAGPIGEQYF.